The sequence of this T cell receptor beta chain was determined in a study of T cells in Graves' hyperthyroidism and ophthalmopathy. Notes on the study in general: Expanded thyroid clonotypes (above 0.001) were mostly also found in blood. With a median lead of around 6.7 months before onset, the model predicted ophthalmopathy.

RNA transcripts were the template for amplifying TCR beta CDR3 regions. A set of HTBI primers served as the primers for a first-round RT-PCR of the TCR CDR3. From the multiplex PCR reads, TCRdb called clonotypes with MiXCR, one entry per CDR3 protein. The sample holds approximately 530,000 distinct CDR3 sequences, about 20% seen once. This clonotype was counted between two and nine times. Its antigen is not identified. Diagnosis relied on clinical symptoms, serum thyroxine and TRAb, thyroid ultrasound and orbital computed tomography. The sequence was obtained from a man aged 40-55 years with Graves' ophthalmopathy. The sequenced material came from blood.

CDR3 residues: CASSKRGTADYETDTQYF. CDR3 coding DNA: TGTGCCAGCTCAAAACGAGGGACAGCCGATTACGAGACAGATACGCAGTATTTT. This chain uses TRBV18 with TRBJ2-3; 7 nucleotides match TRBD1. Trimming cost V 5 bases and J 3 bases; bases outside gene matches: 17. Germline CDR1 and CDR2: KGHSH and LQKENI. The CDR3 has 18 residues.